Following are 26 T cell receptor beta chains from one sample sequenced in a study of response to subunit inactivated influenza vaccine. TCRdb redid the calling of the RT-PCR reads with MiXCR, one entry per CDR3 protein. The table has some 850,000 distinct CDR3 sequences, under 20% seen once. Source: PBMCs from blood, taken 5 days after vaccination. The receptors were sampled from a man between 50 and 59 years old who received an inactivated influenza vaccine.

A few counts support this clonotype. This rearrangement joins TRBV10-2 to TRBJ2-7; D could derive from TRBD1 or TRBD2 (5 bases each). There are 16 residues in the CDR3. V was trimmed by 10 bases and J by 6 bases, leaving 28 bases between them. Germline loops: CDR1 WSHSY, CDR2 SAAADI. CDR3 sequence: CATFKGTRGNRTEQYF. DNA of the CDR3: TGCGCCACCTTTAAAGGGACCCGGGGAAACCGTACCGAGCAGTACTTC.

This clonotype appeared many times. This chain links TRBV12-3 or TRBV12-4 with TRBJ2-7, with 12 bases lining up with TRBD2. V lost 6 bases, J lost 2 bases, and 2 bases stayed unmatched. CDR3 length: 14 amino acids. CDR3 protein: CASSPSGGAYEQYF. As DNA, the CDR3 is TGTGCCAGCAGCCCTAGCGGGGGGGCCTACGAGCAGTACTTC.

This chain joins TRBV30 and TRBJ2-6; tentatively, D is TRBD1 (6 bases). The germline V gene encodes CDR1 GTSNPN and CDR2 SVGIG (reference sequence). V lost 1 base and J 3 bases, leaving 10 bases between the germline ends. The CDR3 runs to 15 residues. Here the CDR3 reads CAWSAGAGGANVLTF. The CDR3 bases are TGTGCCTGGAGTGCAGGGGCTGGTGGGGCCAACGTCCTGACTTTC.

This clonotype was picked up a small number of times. The chain couples TRBV20-1 to TRBJ2-5; no reliable D call. In germline, CDR1 is DFQATT, CDR2 SNEGSKA (reference sequence). Deletions cut 2 bases from V and 2 bases from J, with 6 bases between. The CDR3 length is 12 residues. In DNA form, the CDR3 reads TGCAGTGCTAGATCTGCACAAGAGACCCAGTACTTC. Translation: CSARSAQETQYF.

This clonotype showed up just a few times. The V call is TRBV20-1, the J call TRBJ2-7, with 8 bases lining up with TRBD1. The CDR3 sequence is 13 residues long. Unmatched junction bases numbered 6, after V lost 5 bases and J lost 3 bases. CDR1 and CDR2 (germline): DFQATT, SNEGSKA (reference sequence). The CDR3 loop is CSARTGSLYEQYF. The CDR3 DNA is TGCAGTGCTCGGACAGGGTCCCTCTACGAGCAGTACTTC.

This clonotype was picked up a small number of times. This chain uses TRBV20-1 with TRBJ2-3; D unclear. The CDR3 totals 11 residues. Germline-derived CDR1 and CDR2 are DFQATT and SNEGSKA (reference sequence). With 5 bases removed from V and 6 bases from J, the gap between germline ends came to 9 bases. DNA for the CDR3: TGCAGTGCTGAAATTCGGGATACGCAGTATTTT. Its protein is CSAEIRDTQYF.

This clonotype has ten or more counts. This chain joins TRBV29-1 and TRBJ2-1, with D possibly matching TRBD2 (5 bases). V was trimmed by 8 bases and J by 1 base, leaving 15 bases between them. Germline V gene lookup returns CDR1 SQVTM and CDR2 ANQGSEA. CDR3 length: 14 amino acids. CDR3 nucleotide sequence: TGCAGCTCATCGACGGGCGGGTCCTACAATGAGCAGTTCTTC. It translates to CSSSTGGSYNEQFF.

This chain uses TRBV29-1 with TRBJ2-1; D perhaps matches TRBD2 (6 bases). The CDR3 spans 10 residues. Germline CDR1 and CDR2: SQVTM and ANQGSEA. The ends were cut back, 7 bases at V and 12 bases at J, with 13 bases in the middle. The CDR3 DNA reads as TGCAGCGGGCGGGAAGGGAGGCAGTTCTTC. Its protein product is CSGREGRQFF.

This clonotype was observed once. V and J are TRBV10-3 and TRBJ2-1; 8 bases agree with TRBD2. This CDR3 comprises 16 residues. The trim removed 3 bases at V and 5 bases at J, leaving 9 bases unmatched. The germline V gene encodes CDR1 ENHRY and CDR2 SYGVKD. CDR3: CAISERVAGGDNEQFF. Written as DNA, the CDR3 is TGTGCCATCAGTGAACGGGTTGCGGGAGGTGACAATGAGCAGTTCTTC.

This clonotype has just a few counts. The V call is TRBV25-1, the J call TRBJ2-1; D gene unclear. V was cut by 5 bases and J by 8 bases, with 19 bases left in between. In germline, CDR1 is MGHDK, CDR2 SYGVNS. The CDR3 sequence is 15 residues long. CDR3 sequence: CASSRVVVREDEQFF. The DNA for the CDR3 is TGTGCCAGCAGTCGGGTAGTAGTACGTGAGGATGAGCAGTTCTTC.

The CDR3 reads CSASPAGGGDTYEQYF. CDR3 bases: TGCAGTGCTAGTCCAGCCGGGGGCGGGGACACCTACGAGCAGTACTTC. The rearrangement uses TRBV20-1 and TRBJ2-7; D tentatively fits TRBD1 or TRBD2 (6 bases each). The CDR3 consists of 16 residues. Germline V gives CDR1 DFQATT, CDR2 SNEGSKA (reference sequence). Trimming removed 3 bases from V and 2 bases from J, with 20 bases in between.

The rearrangement joins TRBV7-4 to TRBJ2-7; 8 bases agree with TRBD1. This CDR3 spans 14 amino acids. With V trimmed by 5 bases and J by 6 bases, 9 bases remained unmatched. In germline, CDR1 is SGHVT, CDR2 SQSDAQ. CDR3 DNA sequence: TGTGCCAGCAGCCGCCGGGACAGGTCACTCGAGCAGTACTTC. Its protein is CASSRRDRSLEQYF.

The chain links TRBV20-1 to TRBJ1-1, with a possible D match to TRBD1 (5 bases). The CDR3 consists of 15 residues. Germline V CDR1 and CDR2: DFQATT, SNEGSKA (reference sequence). The V end was cut by 6 bases, the J end by 5 bases, with 22 bases between. The DNA for the CDR3 is TGCAGTGCCTTAGAGGGCCCGGGGGGAGGGACTGAAGCTTTCTTT. Protein product: CSALEGPGGGTEAFF.

This clonotype was detected a few times. This chain joins TRBV9 and TRBJ2-1; 8 bases are a match to TRBD2. V trimming: 0 bases; J trimming: 3 bases; junction bases outside the gene matches: 17. This CDR3 contains 20 residues. Germline CDR1 reads SGDLS; CDR2 reads YYNGEE. The CDR3 DNA follows: TGTGCCAGCAGCGTAGCCCCTTCGTGGCCGGTAGCGGGGTACTACAATGAGCAGTTCTTC. Translation gives CASSVAPSWPVAGYYNEQFF.

This clonotype has just a few counts. The J gene is TRBJ2-7, the V gene TRBV12-3 or TRBV12-4, with D perhaps matching TRBD2 (6 bases). The CDR3 runs 13 residues. Trimming removed 3 bases from V and 4 bases from J, with 10 bases in between. CDR3 region: CASSLWRVYEQYF. CDR3 bases: TGTGCCAGCAGTTTGTGGAGGGTTTACGAGCAGTACTTC.

This clonotype was observed many times. The V gene is TRBV4-1, the J gene TRBJ2-7; 8 bases match TRBD1. This CDR3 contains 16 residues. Unmatched junction bases numbered 8, after V lost 1 base and J lost 3 bases. Germline values: CDR1 MGHRA, CDR2 YSYEKL. The CDR3 DNA sequence: TGCGCCAGCAGCCAAGGAGGGACAGGCTTACTCTACGAGCAGTACTTC. Amino acid sequence: CASSQGGTGLLYEQYF.

There are many counts of this clonotype. The junction departs from the called germline gene at one end, perhaps through a read error. The V call is TRBV20-1, the J call TRBJ2-3; D is perhaps TRBD1 or TRBD2 (6 bases each). Per germline, CDR1 DFQATT and CDR2 SNEGSKA (reference sequence). CDR3 size: 12 residues. This chain's CDR3 is CSASGGTATQYF. CDR3 nucleotide sequence: TGCAGTGCTAGCGGGGGCACAGCTACGCAGTATTTT.

This clonotype was observed a handful of times. This sequence joins TRBV20-1 and TRBJ2-3, with 9 bases that match TRBD2. Trimming took 3 bases from V and 0 from J; bases not matched to a gene: 7. Germline V gene lookup returns CDR1 DFQATT and CDR2 SNEGSKA (reference sequence). The CDR3 has 16 amino acids. This chain's CDR3 is CSASSRLAVSTDTQYF. CDR3 nucleotide sequence: TGCAGTGCTAGTAGTCGACTAGCGGTTAGCACAGATACGCAGTATTTT.

This rearrangement joins TRBV5-5 to TRBJ2-7; 9 bases fit TRBD1. The CDR3 runs to 14 residues. Germline CDR1 and CDR2: SGHKS and YYEKEE (reference sequence). The ends lost 4 bases at V and 6 bases at J; junction bases unmatched: 8. The CDR3 loop reads CASSGDRVDGEQYF. The CDR3 DNA reads as TGTGCCAGCAGCGGGGACAGGGTAGACGGCGAGCAGTACTTC.

The gene calls are TRBV20-1 and TRBJ1-3, with unresolved D. V lost 3 bases, J lost 0 bases, and 9 bases lay in between. CDR1 and CDR2 from the germline V gene are DFQATT and SNEGSKA (reference sequence). CDR3 size: 14 residues. In DNA, the CDR3 is TGCAGTGCTAGGGACCCAAACTCTGGAAACACCATATATTTT. This sequence encodes CSARDPNSGNTIYF.

The sample holds a few counts of this clonotype. V and J are TRBV12-3 or TRBV12-4 and TRBJ2-3, with 11 nucleotides matching TRBD1. V was clipped by 7 bases and J by 4 bases; unmatched bases: 7. CDR3 size: 15 residues. The CDR3 DNA reads TGTGCCAGCAATTCGAGGACAGGGGGCGCAGATACGCAGTATTTT. It encodes CASNSRTGGADTQYF.

This chain connects TRBV15 to TRBJ2-7; maybe TRBD1 (5 bases). The V and J ends lost 6 bases and 3 bases respectively, with 15 bases between them. This CDR3 spans 14 amino acids. From germline, CDR1 is LNHNV and CDR2 YYDKDF (reference sequence). This CDR3 is CATSRDMGHYEQYF. CDR3 bases: TGTGCCACCAGTCGAGACATGGGGCACTACGAGCAGTACTTC. Based on the CDR3 plus reference TRBV15 and TRBJ2-7, the full variable domain is DAMVIQNPRYQVTQFGKPVTLSCSQTLNHNVMYWYQQKSSQAPKLLFHYYDKDFNNEADTPDNFQSRRPNTSFCFLDIRSPGLGDTAMYLCATSRDMGHYEQYFGPGTRLTVT.

CDR3 loop: CASSTTTVNEQFF. In DNA, the CDR3 is TGTGCCAGCAGTACAACGACAGTCAATGAGCAGTTCTTC. The chain carries TRBV27 and TRBJ2-1; TRBD1 is a possible D gene (5 bases). The ends were cut back, 5 bases at V and 6 bases at J, with 11 bases in the middle. The CDR3 runs 13 residues. Germline CDR1 reads MNHEY; CDR2 reads SMNVEV (reference sequence).

The chain couples TRBV11-2 to TRBJ1-1, with D perhaps TRBD1 (6 bases). The CDR3 contains 15 residues. V was shortened by 4 bases and J by 1 base, with 13 bases between the two germline ends. The V gene's germline CDR1 is SGHAT and CDR2 FQNNGV. The CDR3 region is CASSWGMGANTEAFF. The CDR3 DNA reads as TGTGCCAGCAGCTGGGGGATGGGGGCGAACACTGAAGCTTTCTTT.

The chain links TRBV9 to TRBJ2-1; 9 bases are shared with TRBD2. The CDR3 covers 15 residues. V shed 1 base, J shed 5 bases, and the junction held 4 bases outside the gene matches. CDR1 is SGDLS and CDR2 is YYNGEE in the germline V gene. CDR3 sequence: CASSVTSGPHNEQFF. The CDR3 DNA reads as TGTGCCAGCAGCGTAACTAGCGGGCCCCACAATGAGCAGTTCTTC. Looking up the rest from reference TRBV9 and TRBJ2-1 gives the full variable domain: DSGVTQTPKHLITATGQRVTLRCSPRSGDLSVYWYQQSLDQGLQFLIQYYNGEERAKGNILERFSAQQFPDLHSELNLSSLELGDSALYFCASSVTSGPHNEQFFGPGTRLTVL.

This chain connects TRBV6-1 to TRBJ2-1; D unresolved. Germline lookup yields CDR1 MNHNS and CDR2 SASEGT. The CDR3 consists of 14 residues. Between the trimmed V and J ends, which lost 7 bases and 13 bases, there was a span of 23 bases. The CDR3 loop is CASKGGPWGPDQFF. The CDR3 coding sequence is TGTGCCAGCAAGGGCGGCCCATGGGGTCCTGACCAGTTCTTC.